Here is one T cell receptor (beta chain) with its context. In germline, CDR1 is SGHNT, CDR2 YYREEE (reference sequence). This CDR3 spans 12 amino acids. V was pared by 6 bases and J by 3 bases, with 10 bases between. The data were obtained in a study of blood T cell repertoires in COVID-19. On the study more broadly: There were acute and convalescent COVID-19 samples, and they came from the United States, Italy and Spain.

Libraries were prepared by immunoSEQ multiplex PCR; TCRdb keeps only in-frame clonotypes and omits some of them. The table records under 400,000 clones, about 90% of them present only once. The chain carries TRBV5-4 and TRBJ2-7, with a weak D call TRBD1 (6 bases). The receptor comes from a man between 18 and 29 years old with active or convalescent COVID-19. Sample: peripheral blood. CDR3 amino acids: CASNVQGYEQYF. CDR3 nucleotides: TGTGCCAGCAACGTACAGGGCTACGAGCAGTACTTC.